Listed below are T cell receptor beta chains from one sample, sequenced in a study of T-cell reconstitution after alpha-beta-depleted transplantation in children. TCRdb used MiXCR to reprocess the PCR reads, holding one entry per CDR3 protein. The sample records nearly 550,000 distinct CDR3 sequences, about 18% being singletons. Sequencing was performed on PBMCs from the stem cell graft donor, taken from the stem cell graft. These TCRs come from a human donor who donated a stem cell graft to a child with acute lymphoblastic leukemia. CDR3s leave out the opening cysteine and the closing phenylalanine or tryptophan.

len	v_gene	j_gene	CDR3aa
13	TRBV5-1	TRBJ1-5	ASSPWDRDDQPQH
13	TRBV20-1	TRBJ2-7	SARDLAGVAYEQY
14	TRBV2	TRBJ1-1	ASSEFSGQVNTEAF
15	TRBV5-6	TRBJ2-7	ASSALAGGPHSYEQY
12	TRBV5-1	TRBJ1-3	ASRTGTGGNTIY
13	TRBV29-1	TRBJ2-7	SVEDRVQTSYEQY
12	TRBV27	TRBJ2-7	ASSLLGQPHEQY
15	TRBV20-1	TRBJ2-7	SARDSLARRGSYEQY
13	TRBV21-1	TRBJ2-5	ASRTQTHKKETQY
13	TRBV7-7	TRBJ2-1	ASTSLGTGKAFKF
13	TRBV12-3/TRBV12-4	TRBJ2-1	ASSLPGVGDNEQF
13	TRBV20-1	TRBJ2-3	SASLLAGVGDTQY
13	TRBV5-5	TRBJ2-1	ASSWGQSSYNEQF
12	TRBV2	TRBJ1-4	ASSLDSGNEKLF
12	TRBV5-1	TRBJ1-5	ASSLGQSNQPQH
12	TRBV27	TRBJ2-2	ASSSFQGAGELF